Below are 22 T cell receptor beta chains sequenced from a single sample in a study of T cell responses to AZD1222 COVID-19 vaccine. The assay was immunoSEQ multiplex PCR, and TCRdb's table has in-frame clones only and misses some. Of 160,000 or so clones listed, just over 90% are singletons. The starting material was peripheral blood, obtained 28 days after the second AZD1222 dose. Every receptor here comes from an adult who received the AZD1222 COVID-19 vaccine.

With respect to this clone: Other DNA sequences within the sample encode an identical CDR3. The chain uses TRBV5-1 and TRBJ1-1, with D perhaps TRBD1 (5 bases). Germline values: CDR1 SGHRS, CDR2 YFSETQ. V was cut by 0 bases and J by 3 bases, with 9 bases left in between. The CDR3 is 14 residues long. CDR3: CASSLAGLHTEAFF. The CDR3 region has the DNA TGCGCCAGCAGCTTGGCAGGGCTCCACACTGAAGCTTTCTTT.

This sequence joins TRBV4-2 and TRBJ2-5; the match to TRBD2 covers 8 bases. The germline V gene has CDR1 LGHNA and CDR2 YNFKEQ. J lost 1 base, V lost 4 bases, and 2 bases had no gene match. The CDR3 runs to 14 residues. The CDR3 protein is CASSPGGSQETQYF. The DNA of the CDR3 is TGTGCCAGCAGCCCGGGGGGGAGCCAAGAGACCCAGTACTTC.

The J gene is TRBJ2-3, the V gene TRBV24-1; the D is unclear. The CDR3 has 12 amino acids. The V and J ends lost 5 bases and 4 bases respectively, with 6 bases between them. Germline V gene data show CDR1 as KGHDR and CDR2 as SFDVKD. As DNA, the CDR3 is TGTGCCACCAGTGCCGACGCAGATACGCAGTATTTT. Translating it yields CATSADADTQYF.

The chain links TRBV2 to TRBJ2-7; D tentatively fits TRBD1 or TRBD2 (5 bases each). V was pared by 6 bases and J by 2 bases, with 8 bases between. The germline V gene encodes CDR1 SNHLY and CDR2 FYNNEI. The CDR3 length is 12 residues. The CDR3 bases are TGTGCCAGCAGAGGGACCGCCTACGAGCAGTACTTC. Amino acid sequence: CASRGTAYEQYF.

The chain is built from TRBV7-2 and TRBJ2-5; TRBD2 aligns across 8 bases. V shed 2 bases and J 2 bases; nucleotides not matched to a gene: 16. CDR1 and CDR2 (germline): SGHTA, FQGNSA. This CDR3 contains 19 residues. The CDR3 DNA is TGTGCCAGCAGCTTAAGGCGCGCGGGGGGCCCGCTGGGGCAAGAGACCCAGTACTTC. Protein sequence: CASSLRRAGGPLGQETQYF.

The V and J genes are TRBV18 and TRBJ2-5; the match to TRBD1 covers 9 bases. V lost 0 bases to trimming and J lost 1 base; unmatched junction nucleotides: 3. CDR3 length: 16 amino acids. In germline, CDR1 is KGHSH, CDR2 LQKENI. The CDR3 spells CASSPPGQGPQETQYF. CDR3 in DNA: TGTGCCAGCTCACCACCGGGACAGGGACCCCAAGAGACCCAGTACTTC.

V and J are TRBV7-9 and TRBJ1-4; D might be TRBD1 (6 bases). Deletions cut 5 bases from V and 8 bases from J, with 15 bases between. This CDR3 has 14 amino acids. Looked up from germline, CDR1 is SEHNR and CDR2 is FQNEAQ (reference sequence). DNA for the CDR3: TGTGCCAGCAGCAGGACAGAGTTCGGGGAAAAACTGTTTTTT. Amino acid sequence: CASSRTEFGEKLFF.

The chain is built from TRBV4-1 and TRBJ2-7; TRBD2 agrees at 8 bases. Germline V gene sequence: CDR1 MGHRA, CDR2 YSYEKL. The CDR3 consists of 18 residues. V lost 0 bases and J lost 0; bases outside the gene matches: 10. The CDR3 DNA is TGCGCCAGCAGCCAAGAAACGGGAGGGACATTGAGCTCCTACGAGCAGTACTTC. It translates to CASSQETGGTLSSYEQYF.

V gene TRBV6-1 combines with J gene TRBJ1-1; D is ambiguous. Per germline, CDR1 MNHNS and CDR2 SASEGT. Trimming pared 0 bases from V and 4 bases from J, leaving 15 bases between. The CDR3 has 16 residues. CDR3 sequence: CASSEAPSLRRTEAFF. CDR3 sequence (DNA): TGTGCCAGCAGTGAAGCGCCCTCCCTACGGCGCACTGAAGCTTTCTTT.

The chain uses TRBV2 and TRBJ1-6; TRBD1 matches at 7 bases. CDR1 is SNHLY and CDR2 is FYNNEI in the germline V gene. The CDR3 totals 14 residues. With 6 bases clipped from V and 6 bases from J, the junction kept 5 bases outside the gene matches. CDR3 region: CASRKTGSNSPLHF. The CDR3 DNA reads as TGTGCCAGCAGGAAGACAGGGTCTAATTCACCCCTCCACTTT. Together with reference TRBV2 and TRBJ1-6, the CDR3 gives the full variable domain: EPEVTQTPSHQVTQMGQEVILRCVPISNHLYFYWYRQILGQKVEFLVSFYNNEISEKSEIFDDQFSVERPDGSNFTLKIRSTKLEDSAMYFCASRKTGSNSPLHFGNGTRLTVT.

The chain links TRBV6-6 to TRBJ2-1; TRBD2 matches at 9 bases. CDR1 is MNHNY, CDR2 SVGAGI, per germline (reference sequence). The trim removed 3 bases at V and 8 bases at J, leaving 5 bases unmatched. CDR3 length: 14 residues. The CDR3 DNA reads TGTGCCAGCAGTTATCTAGCGGGGATGGATGAGCAGTTCTTC. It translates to CASSYLAGMDEQFF.

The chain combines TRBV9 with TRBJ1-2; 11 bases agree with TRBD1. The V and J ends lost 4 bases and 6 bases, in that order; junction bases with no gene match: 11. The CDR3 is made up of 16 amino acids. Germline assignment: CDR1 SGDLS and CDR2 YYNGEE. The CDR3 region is CASSLGQGVGLDGYTF. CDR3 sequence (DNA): TGTGCCAGCAGCCTGGGACAGGGGGTAGGTTTAGATGGCTACACCTTC.

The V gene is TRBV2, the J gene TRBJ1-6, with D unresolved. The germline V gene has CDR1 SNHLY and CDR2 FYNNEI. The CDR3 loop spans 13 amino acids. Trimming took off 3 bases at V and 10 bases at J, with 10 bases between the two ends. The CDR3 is CASSDQLQSPLHF. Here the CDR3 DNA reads TGTGCCAGCAGTGACCAATTGCAATCACCCCTCCACTTT.

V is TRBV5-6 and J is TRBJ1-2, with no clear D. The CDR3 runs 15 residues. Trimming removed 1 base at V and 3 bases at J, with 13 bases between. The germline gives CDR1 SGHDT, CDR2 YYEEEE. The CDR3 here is CASSLRAGLHYGYTF. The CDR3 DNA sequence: TGTGCCAGCAGCTTGAGGGCAGGCCTACACTATGGCTACACCTTC.

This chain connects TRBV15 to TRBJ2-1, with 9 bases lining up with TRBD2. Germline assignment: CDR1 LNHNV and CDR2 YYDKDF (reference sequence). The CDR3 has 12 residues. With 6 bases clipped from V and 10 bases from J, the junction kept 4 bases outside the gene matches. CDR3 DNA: TGTGCCACCAGTCCTCTAGCGGGAGAGCAGTTCTTC. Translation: CATSPLAGEQFF.

This chain's CDR3 is CASSVGQGVSYEQYF. The CDR3 nucleotides read TGCGCCAGCAGCGTCGGACAGGGGGTATCCTACGAGCAGTACTTC. The V and J genes are TRBV4-1 and TRBJ2-7; 10 bases are a match to TRBD1. V shed 5 bases and J 1 base; nucleotides not matched to a gene: 5. This CDR3 has 15 amino acids. Germline assignment: CDR1 MGHRA and CDR2 YSYEKL.

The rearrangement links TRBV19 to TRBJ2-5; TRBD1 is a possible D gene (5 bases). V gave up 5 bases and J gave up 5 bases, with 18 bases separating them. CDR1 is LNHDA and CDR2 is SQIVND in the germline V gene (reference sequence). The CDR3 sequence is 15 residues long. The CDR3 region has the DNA TGTGCCAGTAGTTCTCAGGGATACCCTAGGGAGACCCAGTACTTC. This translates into CASSSQGYPRETQYF.

The CDR3 here is CASSYSRGIRAEAFF. CDR3 coding DNA: TGTGCCAGCAGTTACTCGAGAGGGATTAGGGCTGAAGCTTTCTTT. The J gene is TRBJ1-1, the V gene TRBV6-5; D remains ambiguous. The CDR3 spans 15 residues. CDR1 is MNHEY and CDR2 is SVGAGI in the germline V gene. Trimming took off 0 bases at V and 6 bases at J, with 14 bases between the two ends.

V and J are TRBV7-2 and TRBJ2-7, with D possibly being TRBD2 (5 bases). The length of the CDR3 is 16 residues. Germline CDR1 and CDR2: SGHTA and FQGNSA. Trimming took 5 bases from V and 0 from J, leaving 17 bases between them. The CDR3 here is CASSPRRDMYSYEQYF. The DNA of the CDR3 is TGTGCCAGCAGCCCCCGACGGGATATGTACTCCTACGAGCAGTACTTC. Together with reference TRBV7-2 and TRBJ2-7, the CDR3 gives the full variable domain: GAGVSQSPSNKVTEKGKDVELRCDPISGHTALYWYRQSLGQGLEFLIYFQGNSAPDKSGLPSDRFSAERTGGSVSTLTIQRTQQEDSAVYLCASSPRRDMYSYEQYFGPGTRLTVT.

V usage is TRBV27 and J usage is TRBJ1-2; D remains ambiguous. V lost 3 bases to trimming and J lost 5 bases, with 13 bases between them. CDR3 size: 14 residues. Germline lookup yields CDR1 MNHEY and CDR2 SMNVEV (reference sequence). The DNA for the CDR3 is TGTGCCAGCAGTTTTACCGGGAGCGGATATGGCTACACCTTC. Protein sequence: CASSFTGSGYGYTF.

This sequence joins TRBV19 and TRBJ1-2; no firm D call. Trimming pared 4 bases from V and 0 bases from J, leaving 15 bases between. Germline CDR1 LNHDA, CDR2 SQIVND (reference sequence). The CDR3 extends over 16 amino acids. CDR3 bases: TGTGCCAGTAGTAGGACGGTTACACTAGCTAACTATGGCTACACCTTC. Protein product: CASSRTVTLANYGYTF. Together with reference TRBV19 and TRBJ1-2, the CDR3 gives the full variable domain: DGGITQSPKYLFRKEGQNVTLSCEQNLNHDAMYWYRQDPGQGLRLIYYSQIVNDFQKGDIAEGYSVSREKKESFPLTVTSAQKNPTAFYLCASSRTVTLANYGYTFGSGTRLTVV.

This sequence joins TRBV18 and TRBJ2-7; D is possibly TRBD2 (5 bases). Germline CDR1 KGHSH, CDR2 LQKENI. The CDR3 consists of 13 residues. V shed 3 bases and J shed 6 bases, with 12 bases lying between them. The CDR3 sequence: CASSPGPAGEQYF. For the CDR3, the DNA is TGTGCCAGCTCACCCGGGCCCGCGGGCGAGCAGTACTTC.